Each of the 2 T cell receptor beta chains below was sequenced from the same sample in a study of blood T cell repertoires in COVID-19. Method: immunoSEQ multiplex PCR; TCRdb's copy keeps in-frame clones and lacks some. The sample carries tens of thousands of clones, roughly 84% recorded once. What was sequenced was peripheral blood. The receptors originated from a middle-aged man with acute or convalescent COVID-19.

This chain connects TRBV12-3 or TRBV12-4 to TRBJ1-1, with D hard to call. This CDR3 region has 11 residues. V was trimmed by 6 bases and J by 3 bases, leaving 5 bases between them. The CDR3 DNA is TGTGCCAGCAGCCCCGACACTGAAGCTTTCTTT. Encoded protein: CASSPDTEAFF.

V is TRBV28 and J is TRBJ2-2; 7 positions match TRBD1. Trimming cost V 11 bases and J 7 bases; bases outside gene matches: 10. The germline CDR1 and CDR2 sequences are MDHEN and SYDVKM. This CDR3 has 13 amino acids. The CDR3 sequence is CAGRRGGHGELFF. The CDR3 nucleotides read TGTGCCGGGAGACGAGGGGGCCACGGGGAGCTGTTTTTT. Supplemented by reference TRBV28 and TRBJ2-2, the full variable domain reads DVKVTQSSRYLVKRTGEKVFLECVQDMDHENMFWYRQDPGLGLRLIYFSYDVKMKEKGDIPEGYSVSREKKERFSLILESASTNQTSMYLCAGRRGGHGELFFGEGSRLTVL.